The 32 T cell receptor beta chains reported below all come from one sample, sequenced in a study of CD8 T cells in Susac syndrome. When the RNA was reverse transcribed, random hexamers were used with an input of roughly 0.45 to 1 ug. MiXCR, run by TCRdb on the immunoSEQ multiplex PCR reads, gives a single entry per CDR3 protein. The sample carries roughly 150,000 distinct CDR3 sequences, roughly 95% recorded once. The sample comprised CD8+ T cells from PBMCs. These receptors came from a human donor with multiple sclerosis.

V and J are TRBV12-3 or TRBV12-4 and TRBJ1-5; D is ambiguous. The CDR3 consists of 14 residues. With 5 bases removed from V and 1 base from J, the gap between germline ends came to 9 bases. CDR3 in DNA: TGTGCCAGCAGTCCCGGGCCGAGCAATCAGCCCCAGCATTTT. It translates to CASSPGPSNQPQHF.

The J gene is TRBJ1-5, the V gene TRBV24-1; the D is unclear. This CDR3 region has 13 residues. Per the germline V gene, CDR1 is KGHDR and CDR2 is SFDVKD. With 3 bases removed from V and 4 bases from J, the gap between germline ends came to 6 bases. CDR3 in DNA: TGTGCCACCAGTGATGGAGGGAATCAGCCCCAGCATTTT. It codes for CATSDGGNQPQHF.

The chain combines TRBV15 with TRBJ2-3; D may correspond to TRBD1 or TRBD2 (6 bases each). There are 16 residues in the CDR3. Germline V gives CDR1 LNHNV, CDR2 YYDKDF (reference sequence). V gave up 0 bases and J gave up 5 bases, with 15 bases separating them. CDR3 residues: CATSRDHLGGKDTQYF. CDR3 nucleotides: TGTGCCACCAGCAGAGATCACCTGGGGGGCAAAGATACGCAGTATTTT.

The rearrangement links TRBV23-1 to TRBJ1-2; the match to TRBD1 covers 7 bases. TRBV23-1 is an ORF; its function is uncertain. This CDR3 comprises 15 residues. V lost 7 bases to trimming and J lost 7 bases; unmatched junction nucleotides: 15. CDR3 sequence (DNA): TGCGCCAGCATCGTTGGACAGGCAGCCGAGGGTGGCTACACCTTC. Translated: CASIVGQAAEGGYTF.

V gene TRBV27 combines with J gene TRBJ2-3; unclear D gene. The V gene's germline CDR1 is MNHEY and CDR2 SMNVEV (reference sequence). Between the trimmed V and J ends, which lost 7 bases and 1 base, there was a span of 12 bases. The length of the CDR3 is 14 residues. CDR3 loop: CASTPSYGTDTQYF. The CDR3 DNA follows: TGTGCCAGCACCCCTAGTTACGGCACAGATACGCAGTATTTT.

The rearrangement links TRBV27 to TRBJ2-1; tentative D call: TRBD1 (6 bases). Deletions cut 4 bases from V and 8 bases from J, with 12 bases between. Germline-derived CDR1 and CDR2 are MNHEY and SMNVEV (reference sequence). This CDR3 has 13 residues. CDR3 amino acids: CASSYQGLDEQFF. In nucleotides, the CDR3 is TGTGCCAGCAGTTATCAGGGGCTCGATGAGCAGTTCTTC.

Written as DNA, the CDR3 is TGCGCCAGCGGGGTTTGGGGCGCGGAGACCCAGTACTTC. Encoded protein: CASGVWGAETQYF. The chain is built from TRBV4-1 and TRBJ2-5; tentative D call: TRBD1 (5 bases). This CDR3 contains 13 residues. CDR1 and CDR2 from the germline V gene are MGHRA and YSYEKL. Trimming stripped 8 bases from V and 5 bases from J, with 15 bases between.

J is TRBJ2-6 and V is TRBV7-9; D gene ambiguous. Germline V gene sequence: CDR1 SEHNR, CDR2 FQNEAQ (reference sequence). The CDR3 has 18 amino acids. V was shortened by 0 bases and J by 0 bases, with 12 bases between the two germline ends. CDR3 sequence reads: CASSLAGLPPSGANVLTF. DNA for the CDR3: TGTGCCAGCAGCTTAGCCGGGCTCCCTCCCTCTGGGGCCAACGTCCTGACTTTC. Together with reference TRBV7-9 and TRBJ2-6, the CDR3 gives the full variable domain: DTGVSQNPRHKITKRGQNVTFRCDPISEHNRLYWYRQTLGQGPEFLTYFQNEAQLEKSRLLSDRFSAERPKGSFSTLEIQRTEQGDSAMYLCASSLAGLPPSGANVLTFGAGSRLTVL.

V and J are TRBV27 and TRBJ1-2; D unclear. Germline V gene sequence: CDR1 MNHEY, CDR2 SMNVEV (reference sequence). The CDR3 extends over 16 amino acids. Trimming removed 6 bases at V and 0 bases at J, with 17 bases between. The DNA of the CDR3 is TGTGCCAGCAGACCGGTGGAAGGGCTCTCTAACTATGGCTACACCTTC. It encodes CASRPVEGLSNYGYTF.

The CDR3 sequence is CSVDEGGIEQFF. CDR3 nucleotides: TGCAGCGTTGACGAAGGGGGCATTGAGCAGTTCTTC. This chain links TRBV29-1 with TRBJ2-1, with 7 bases identical to TRBD1. Germline-derived CDR1 and CDR2 are SQVTM and ANQGSEA. V gave up 3 bases and J gave up 9 bases; unmatched junction bases: 5. The CDR3 totals 12 residues.

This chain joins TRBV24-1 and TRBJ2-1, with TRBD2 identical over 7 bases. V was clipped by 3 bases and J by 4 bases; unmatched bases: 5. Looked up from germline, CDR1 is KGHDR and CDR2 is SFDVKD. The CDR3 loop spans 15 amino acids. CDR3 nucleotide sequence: TGTGCCACCAGTGATGCGTCTAGCGGATACAATGAGCAGTTCTTC. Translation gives CATSDASSGYNEQFF.

The chain's CDR3 is CASSFLTDTQYF. CDR3 coding DNA: TGTGCCAGCAGCTTCCTCACAGATACGCAGTATTTT. The chain uses TRBV5-6 and TRBJ2-3; D is unresolved. CDR3 length: 12 residues. Trimming cost V 2 bases and J 2 bases, with 3 bases left between them. The V gene's germline CDR1 is SGHDT and CDR2 YYEEEE.

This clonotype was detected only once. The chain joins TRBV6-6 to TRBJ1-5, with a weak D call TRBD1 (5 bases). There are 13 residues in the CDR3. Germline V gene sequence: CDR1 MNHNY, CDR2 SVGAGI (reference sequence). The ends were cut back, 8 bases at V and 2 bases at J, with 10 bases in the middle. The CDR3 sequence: CASWLGGNQPQHF. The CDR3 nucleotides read TGTGCCAGCTGGCTGGGGGGCAATCAGCCCCAGCATTTT.

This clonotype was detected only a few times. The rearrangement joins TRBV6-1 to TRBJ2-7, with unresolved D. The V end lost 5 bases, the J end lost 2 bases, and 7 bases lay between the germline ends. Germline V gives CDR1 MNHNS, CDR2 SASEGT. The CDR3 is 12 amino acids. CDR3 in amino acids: CASSFVPYEQYV. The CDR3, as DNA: TGTGCCAGCAGTTTTGTCCCCTACGAGCAGTACGTC.

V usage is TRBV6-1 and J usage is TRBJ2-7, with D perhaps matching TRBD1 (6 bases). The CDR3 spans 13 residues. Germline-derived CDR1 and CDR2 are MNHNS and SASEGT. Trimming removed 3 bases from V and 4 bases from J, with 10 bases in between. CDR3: CASSDTGWYEQYF. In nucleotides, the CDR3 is TGTGCCAGCAGTGATACAGGGTGGTACGAGCAGTACTTC.

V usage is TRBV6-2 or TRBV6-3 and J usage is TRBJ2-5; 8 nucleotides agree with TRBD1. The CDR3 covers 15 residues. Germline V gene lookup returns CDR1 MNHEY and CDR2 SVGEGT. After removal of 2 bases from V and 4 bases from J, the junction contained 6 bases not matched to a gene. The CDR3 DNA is TGTGCCAGCAGTTACCAGACAGGGGTGGGAGAGACCCAGTACTTC. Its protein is CASSYQTGVGETQYF.

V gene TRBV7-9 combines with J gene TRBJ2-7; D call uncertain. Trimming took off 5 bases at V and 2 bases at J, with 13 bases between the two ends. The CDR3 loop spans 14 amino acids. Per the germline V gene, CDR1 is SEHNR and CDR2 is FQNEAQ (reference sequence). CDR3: CASSPPGPTYEQYF. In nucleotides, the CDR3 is TGTGCCAGCAGCCCGCCAGGCCCCACCTACGAGCAGTACTTC.

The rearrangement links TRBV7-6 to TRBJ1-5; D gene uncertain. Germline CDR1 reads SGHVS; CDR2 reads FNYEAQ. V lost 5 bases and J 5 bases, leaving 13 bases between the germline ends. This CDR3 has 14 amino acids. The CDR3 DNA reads TGTGCCAGCAGCCCGGGCCCGAAAGATCAGCCCCAGCATTTT. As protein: CASSPGPKDQPQHF.

CDR3: CSVEDREHGNYGYTF. CDR3 sequence (DNA): TGCAGCGTTGAAGATCGGGAACACGGCAACTATGGCTACACCTTC. The V and J genes are TRBV29-1 and TRBJ1-2; D remains unclear. The germline V gene encodes CDR1 SQVTM and CDR2 ANQGSEA. This CDR3 comprises 15 residues. V gave up 0 bases and J gave up 2 bases, with 13 bases separating them.

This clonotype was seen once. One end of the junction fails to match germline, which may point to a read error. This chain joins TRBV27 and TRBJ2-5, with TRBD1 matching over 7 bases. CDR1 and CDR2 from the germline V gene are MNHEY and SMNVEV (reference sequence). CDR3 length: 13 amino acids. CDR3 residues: CASSLSLTGAQYF. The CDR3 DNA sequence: TGTGCCAGCAGTTTATCTTTAACAGGGGCCCAATACTTC.

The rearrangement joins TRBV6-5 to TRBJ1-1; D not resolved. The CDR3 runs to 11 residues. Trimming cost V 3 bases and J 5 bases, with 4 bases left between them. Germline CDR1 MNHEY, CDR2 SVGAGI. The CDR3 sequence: CASSYRTEAFF. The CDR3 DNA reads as TGTGCCAGCAGTTATCGGACTGAAGCTTTCTTT.

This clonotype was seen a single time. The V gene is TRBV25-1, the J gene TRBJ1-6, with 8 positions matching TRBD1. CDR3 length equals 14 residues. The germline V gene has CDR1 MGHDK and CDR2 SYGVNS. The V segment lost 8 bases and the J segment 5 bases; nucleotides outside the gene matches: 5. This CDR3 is CASVQGAHNSPLHF. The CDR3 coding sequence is TGTGCCAGCGTTCAGGGGGCGCATAATTCACCCCTCCACTTT. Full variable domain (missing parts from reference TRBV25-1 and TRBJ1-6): EADIYQTPRYLVIGTGKKITLECSQTMGHDKMYWYQQDPGMELHLIHYSYGVNSTEKGDLSSESTVSRIRTEHFPLTLESARPSHTSQYLCASVQGAHNSPLHFGNGTRLTVT.

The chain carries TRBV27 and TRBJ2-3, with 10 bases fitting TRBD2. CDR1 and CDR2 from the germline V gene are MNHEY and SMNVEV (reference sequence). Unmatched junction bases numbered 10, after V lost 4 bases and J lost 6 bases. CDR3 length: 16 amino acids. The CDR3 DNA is TGTGCCAGCAGTTCGGGACTAGCGCCCGCCGTGGATACGCAGTATTTT. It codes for CASSSGLAPAVDTQYF.

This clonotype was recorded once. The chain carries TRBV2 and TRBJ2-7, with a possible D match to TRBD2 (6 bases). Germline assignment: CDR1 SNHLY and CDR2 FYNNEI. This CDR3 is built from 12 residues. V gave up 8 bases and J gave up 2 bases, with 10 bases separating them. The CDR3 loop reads CASLGGAYEQYV. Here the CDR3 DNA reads TGTGCCAGCCTGGGAGGTGCCTACGAGCAGTACGTC.

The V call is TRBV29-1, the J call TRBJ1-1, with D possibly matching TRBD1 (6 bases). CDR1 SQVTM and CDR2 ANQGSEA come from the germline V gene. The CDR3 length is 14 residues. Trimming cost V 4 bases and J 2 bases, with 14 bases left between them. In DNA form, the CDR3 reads TGCAGCGTTGTGGGGGGCGGTGGAAACACTGAAGCTTTCTTT. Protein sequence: CSVVGGGGNTEAFF. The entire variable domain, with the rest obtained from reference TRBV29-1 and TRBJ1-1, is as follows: SAVISQKPSRDICQRGTSLTIQCQVDSQVTMMFWYRQQPGQSLTLIATANQGSEATYESGFVIDKFPISRPNLTFSTLTVSNMSPEDSSIYLCSVVGGGGNTEAFFGQGTRLTVV.

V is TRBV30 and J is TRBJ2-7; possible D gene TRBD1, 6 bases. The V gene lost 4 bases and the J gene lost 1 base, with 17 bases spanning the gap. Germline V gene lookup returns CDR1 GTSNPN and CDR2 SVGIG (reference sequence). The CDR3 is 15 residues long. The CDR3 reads CAWTEGQGLSYEQYF. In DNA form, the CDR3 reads TGTGCCTGGACCGAGGGGCAGGGGCTTTCCTACGAGCAGTACTTC.

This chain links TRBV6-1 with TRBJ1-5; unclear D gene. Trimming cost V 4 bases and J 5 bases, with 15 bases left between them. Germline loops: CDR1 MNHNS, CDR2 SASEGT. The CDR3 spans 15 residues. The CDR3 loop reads CASSGEGNWYQPQHF. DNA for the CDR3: TGTGCCAGCAGTGGCGAAGGTAATTGGTATCAGCCCCAGCATTTT.

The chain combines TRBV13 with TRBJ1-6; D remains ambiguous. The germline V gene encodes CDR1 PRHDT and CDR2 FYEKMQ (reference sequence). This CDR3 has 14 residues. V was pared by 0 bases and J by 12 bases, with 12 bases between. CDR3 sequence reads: CASSLGGTGGPLHF. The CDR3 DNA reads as TGTGCCAGCAGCTTAGGGGGAACGGGCGGACCCCTCCACTTT.

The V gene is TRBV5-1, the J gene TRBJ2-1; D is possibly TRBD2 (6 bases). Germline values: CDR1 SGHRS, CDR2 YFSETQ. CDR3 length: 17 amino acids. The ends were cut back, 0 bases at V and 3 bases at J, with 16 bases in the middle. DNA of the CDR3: TGCGCCAGCAGCTTGGCCAGCGGGTCGGGCCTCTACAATGAGCAGTTCTTC. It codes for CASSLASGSGLYNEQFF.

CDR3 sequence: CASSLIGKGNEQFF. The CDR3 region has the DNA TGTGCCAGCAGCTTAATAGGAAAGGGCAATGAGCAGTTCTTC. The chain combines TRBV5-6 with TRBJ2-1; D call uncertain. Per the germline V gene, CDR1 is SGHDT and CDR2 is YYEEEE. The CDR3 is 14 residues long. V was pared by 2 bases and J by 6 bases, with 12 bases between.

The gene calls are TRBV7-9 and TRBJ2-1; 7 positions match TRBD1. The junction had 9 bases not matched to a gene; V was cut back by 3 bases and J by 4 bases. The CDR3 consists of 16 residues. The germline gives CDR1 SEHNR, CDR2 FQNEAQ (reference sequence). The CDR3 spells CASSLGSGTAYNEQFF. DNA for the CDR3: TGTGCCAGCAGCTTGGGATCCGGGACAGCTTACAATGAGCAGTTCTTC.

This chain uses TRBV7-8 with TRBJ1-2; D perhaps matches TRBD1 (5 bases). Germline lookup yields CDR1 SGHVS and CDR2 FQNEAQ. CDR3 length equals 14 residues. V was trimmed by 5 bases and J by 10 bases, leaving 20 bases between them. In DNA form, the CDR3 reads TGTGCCAGCAGCGCCCGCTCGGGACGGCCACACTACACCTTC. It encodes CASSARSGRPHYTF.